This T cell receptor beta chain was sequenced in a study of early T cells in non-severe SARS-CoV-2 infection. Study-wide context: The sequenced material was bulk RNA from unsorted whole blood, and its chains were unpaired.

Study-level points and caveats: Missing private and CD4 specificities, VDJdb matching favored anti-spike CD8 responses.

Individual cDNA molecules received unique molecular identifiers. TCRdb re-derived calls from the 5' RACE reads in MiXCR, one entry per CDR3 protein. The sample lists some 48,000 distinct CDR3 sequences, around 13% occurring once. This clonotype has at least ten counts. Antigen unknown. Losses at the gene ends were 2 bases for V and 3 bases for J; bases not matched to a gene: 3. Germline CDR1 KGHSH, CDR2 LQKENI. CDR3 length equals 14 residues. The source material was whole blood. This clonotype was obtained from an adult who was a healthcare worker with PCR-confirmed SARS-CoV-2 infection or an uninfected control (not recorded which). This chain links TRBV18 with TRBJ2-7; 8 bases map to TRBD1. The CDR3 sequence: CASSPTGQDYEQYF. DNA for the CDR3: TGTGCCAGCTCACCAACGGGACAGGACTACGAGCAGTACTTC.